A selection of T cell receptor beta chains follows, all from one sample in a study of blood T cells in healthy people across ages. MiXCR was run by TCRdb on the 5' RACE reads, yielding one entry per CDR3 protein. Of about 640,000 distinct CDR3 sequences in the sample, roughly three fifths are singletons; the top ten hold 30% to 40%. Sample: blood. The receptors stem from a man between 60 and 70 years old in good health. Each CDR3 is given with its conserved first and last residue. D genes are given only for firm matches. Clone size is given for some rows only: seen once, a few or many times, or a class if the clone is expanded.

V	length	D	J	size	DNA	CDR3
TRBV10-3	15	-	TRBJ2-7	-	TGTGCCACCGCGGTTATAAGCGCTTTTTTCTACGAGCAGTACTTC	CATAVISAFFYEQYF
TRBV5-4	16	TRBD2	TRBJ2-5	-	TGTGCCAGCAGCCCCAGGCTAGCGGGATCGAAAGAGACCCAGTACTTC	CASSPRLAGSKETQYF
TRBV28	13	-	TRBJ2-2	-	TGTGCCAGCAGTTTCCCCCCCCCCGGGGAGCTGTTTTTT	CASSFPPPGELFF
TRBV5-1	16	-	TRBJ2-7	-	TGCGCCAGCAGCGACCTAGCACGAGGCGCCGAAAACGAGCAGTACTTC	CASSDLARGAENEQYF
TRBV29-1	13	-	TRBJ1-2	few	TGCAGCGTTGAAGTCCCAGGGGCGGAAAGCTACACCTTC	CSVEVPGAESYTF
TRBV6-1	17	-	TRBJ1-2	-	-	CASSPWGQGADDYGCTF
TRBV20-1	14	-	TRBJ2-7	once	TGCAGTGCCACCACTAACGCGAGCTCCTACGAGCAGTACTTC	CSATTNASSYEQYF
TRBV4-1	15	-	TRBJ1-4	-	TGCGCCAGCAGCGCGCCCACAGCCGGGGGTGAAAAACTGTTTTTT	CASSAPTAGGEKLFF
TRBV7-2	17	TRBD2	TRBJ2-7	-	TGTGCCAGCAGCCCCCTTGGAGAGGCTAGCGGGGTCCGCGAGCAGTACTTC	CASSPLGEASGVREQYF
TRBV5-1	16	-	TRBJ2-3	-	TGCGCCAGCAGCTTGGTATTCGGAGGGTCCACAGATACGCAGTATTTT	CASSLVFGGSTDTQYF
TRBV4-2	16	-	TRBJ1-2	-	TGTGCCAGCAGCCAAGCACGCTCAGTCGGCAACTATGGCTACACCTTC	CASSQARSVGNYGYTF
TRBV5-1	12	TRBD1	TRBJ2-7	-	TGCGCCAGCAGGGCGGACAGGGGAAAGCAGTACTTC	CASRADRGKQYF
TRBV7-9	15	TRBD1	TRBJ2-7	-	TGTGCCAGCAGCTCTGTGACAGGGGGCTTGGGCGAGCAGTACTTC	CASSSVTGGLGEQYF
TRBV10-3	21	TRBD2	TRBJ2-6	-	TGTGCCATCAGCCTACCAGAGGTCCCTAGCGGGGCTTTCTCTGGGGCCAACGTCCTGACTTTC	CAISLPEVPSGAFSGANVLTF
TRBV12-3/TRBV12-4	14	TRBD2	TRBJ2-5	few	TGTGCCAGCAGGGAGAGCGGGGGGCAAGAGACCCAGTACTTC	CASRESGGQETQYF
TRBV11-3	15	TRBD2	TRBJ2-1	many	TGTGCCAGCAGCCCGACTAGCGGGAGCTACAATGAGCAGTTCTTC	CASSPTSGSYNEQFF
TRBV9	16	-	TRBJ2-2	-	TGTGCCAGCAGCCCAAGAGGCCCAGGAAACACCGGGGAGCTGTTTTTT	CASSPRGPGNTGELFF
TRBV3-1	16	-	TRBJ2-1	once	TGTGCCAGCAGCCAAGATGGAGGGTGGGAGTATAGTGAGCAGTTCTTC	CASSQDGGWEYSEQFF
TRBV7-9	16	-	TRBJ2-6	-	TGTGCCAGCAGCTTAGGGTCAGGGGCTGGGGCCAACGTCCTGACTTTC	CASSLGSGAGANVLTF
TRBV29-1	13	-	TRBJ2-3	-	TGCAGCGTTGCCAGGTCGGGGTCAGATACGCAGTATTTT	CSVARSGSDTQYF
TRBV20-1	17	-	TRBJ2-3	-	TGCAGTGCTAGGCCAGATCCCGACACCGAGCGCACAGATACGCAGTATTTT	CSARPDPDTERTDTQYF
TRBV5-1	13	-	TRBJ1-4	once	TGCGCCAGCAGCTTGGTGGCTTCCGAAAAACTGTTTTTT	CASSLVASEKLFF
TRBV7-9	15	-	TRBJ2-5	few	TGTGCCAGCAGCTTAGATCCGGCAAGTAAAGAGACCCAGTACTTC	CASSLDPASKETQYF
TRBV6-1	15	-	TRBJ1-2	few	TGTGCCAGCAGTGAAGTAGACAAGGCGCTCTATGGCTACACCTTC	CASSEVDKALYGYTF
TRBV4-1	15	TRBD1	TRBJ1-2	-	TGCGCCAGCAGCCAAGTTTCGGGACAGGGCTATGGCTACACCTTC	CASSQVSGQGYGYTF
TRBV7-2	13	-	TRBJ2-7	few	TGTGCCAGCAGCCCAAGGACAGACTACGAGCAGTACTTC	CASSPRTDYEQYF
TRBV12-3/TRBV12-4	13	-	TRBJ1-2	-	TGTGCCAGCAGTTTTACAGGGTGGTATGGCTACACCTTC	CASSFTGWYGYTF
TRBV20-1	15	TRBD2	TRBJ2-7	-	TGCAGTGCTAGAGATCCACGGGAGGCCTACAATGAGCAGTACTTC	CSARDPREAYNEQYF
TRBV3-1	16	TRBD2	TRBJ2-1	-	TGTGCCAGCAGCCAGATGTGGGAGGGGTCGAGGAATGAGCAGTTCTTC	CASSQMWEGSRNEQFF
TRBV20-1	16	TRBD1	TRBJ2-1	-	TGCAGTGCTAGAGATTTCAGGGGGCTATCCTACAATGAGCAGTTCTTC	CSARDFRGLSYNEQFF
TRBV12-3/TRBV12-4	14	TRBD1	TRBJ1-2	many	TGTGCCAGCAGTTCTGGACAGGGGAACTATGGCTACACCTTC	CASSSGQGNYGYTF
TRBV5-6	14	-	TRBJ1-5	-	TGTGCCAGCAGCACCACAGACACCTATCAGCCCCAGCATTTT	CASSTTDTYQPQHF
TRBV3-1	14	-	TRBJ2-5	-	TGTGCCAGCAGCCAACCCCCGGGACAAGAGACCCAGTACTTC	CASSQPPGQETQYF
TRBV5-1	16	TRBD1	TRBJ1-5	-	TGCGCCAACAACCGGGACAGGGATTATAGCAATCAGCCCCAGCATTTT	CANNRDRDYSNQPQHF
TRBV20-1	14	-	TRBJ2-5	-	TGCAGTGCTAGAGTTGTTGGAGCTGGGGAGACCCAGTACTTC	CSARVVGAGETQYF
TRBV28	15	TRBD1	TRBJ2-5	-	TGTGCCAGCAGTCCCCTGGGACAGGCCGAAGAGACCCAGTACTTC	CASSPLGQAEETQYF
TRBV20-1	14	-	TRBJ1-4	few	TGCAGTGCTAGAGATGCGCAGGGAACTGAAAAACTGTTTTTT	CSARDAQGTEKLFF
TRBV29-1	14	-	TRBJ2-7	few	TGCAGCGTTGAAGATCAAGAGACAGTCTACGAGCAGTACTTC	CSVEDQETVYEQYF
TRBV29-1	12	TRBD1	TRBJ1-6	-	TGCAGCGCAGGGGGCGCGGGATCACCCCTCCACTTT	CSAGGAGSPLHF
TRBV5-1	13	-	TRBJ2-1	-	TGCGCCAGCAGCTTGGCCTCTGGATGGGAGCAGTTCTTC	CASSLASGWEQFF
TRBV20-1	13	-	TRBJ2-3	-	TGCAGTGCCCACGGGGTTAGAACAGATACGCAGTATTTT	CSAHGVRTDTQYF
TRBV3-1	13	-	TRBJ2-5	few	TGTGCCAGCAGCCATCGAGGCGGCGAGACCCAGTACTTC	CASSHRGGETQYF
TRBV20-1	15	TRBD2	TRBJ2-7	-	TGCAGTGCTGGGGACAGAACTAGCGGGGGCTACGAGCAGTACTTC	CSAGDRTSGGYEQYF
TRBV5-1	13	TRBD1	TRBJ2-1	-	TGCGCCAGCAGTGGGCAGGGGGCCGCGGGGCAGTTCTTC	CASSGQGAAGQFF
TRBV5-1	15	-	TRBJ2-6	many	TGCGCCAGCAGCTTGGGGGCGCAAGGGGCCAACGTCCTGACTTTC	CASSLGAQGANVLTF
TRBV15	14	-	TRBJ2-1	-	TGTGCCACCAGCAGGCTAGGCGTCTACAATGAGCAGTTCTTC	CATSRLGVYNEQFF